Sequencing of this TCR beta chain was carried out in a study of shared clonotypes between healthy human individuals. Study-wide results and caveats: A handful of donors had around 5.2% of their naive CD4 clonotypes in common. The study found lower generation probabilities in non-shared clonotypes than in those shared by all four donors.

Naive-designated CD8 cells lacked CD45RO, were positively enriched for CCR7, and omitted terminally differentiated effector memory CD45RA+ cells. In the case of this clone: Its antigen is not known.

Germline V lookup: CDR1 SGHRS, CDR2 YFSETQ. V lost 0 bases to trimming and J lost 10 bases, with 17 bases between them. The CDR3 consists of 15 residues. The repertoire was sequenced with immunoSEQ multiplex PCR; TCRdb's copy has only in-frame clones and lacks some. Of approximately 1.9 million clones in the sample, roughly 95% were seen once. Sequenced: naive CD8+ T cells from PBMCs. The rearrangement links TRBV5-1 to TRBJ2-1, with D possibly TRBD2 on 6 matching bases. The TCR originated in a man between 18 and 29 years old in good health. Some clones in this sample may be carry-over from other donors' samples. CDR3 bases: TGCGCCAGCAGCTTGGCCGCCGGGCGGGATCCCGAGCAGTTCTTC. It is translated as CASSLAAGRDPEQFF.